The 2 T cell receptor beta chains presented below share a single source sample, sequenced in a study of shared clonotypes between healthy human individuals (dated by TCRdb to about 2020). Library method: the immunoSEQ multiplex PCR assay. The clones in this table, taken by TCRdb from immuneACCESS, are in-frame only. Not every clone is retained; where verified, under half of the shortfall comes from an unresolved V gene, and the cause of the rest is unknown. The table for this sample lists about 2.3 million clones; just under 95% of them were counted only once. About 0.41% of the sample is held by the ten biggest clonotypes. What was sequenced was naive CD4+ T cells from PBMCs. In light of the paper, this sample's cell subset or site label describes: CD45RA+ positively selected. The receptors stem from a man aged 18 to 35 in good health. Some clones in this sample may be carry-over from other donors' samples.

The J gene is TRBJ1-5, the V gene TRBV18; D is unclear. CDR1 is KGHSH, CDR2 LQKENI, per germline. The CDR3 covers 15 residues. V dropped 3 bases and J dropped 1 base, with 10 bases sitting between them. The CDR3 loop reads CASSPSVGSNQPQHF. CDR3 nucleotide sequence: TGTGCCAGCTCACCCTCCGTAGGGAGCAATCAGCCCCAGCATTTT.

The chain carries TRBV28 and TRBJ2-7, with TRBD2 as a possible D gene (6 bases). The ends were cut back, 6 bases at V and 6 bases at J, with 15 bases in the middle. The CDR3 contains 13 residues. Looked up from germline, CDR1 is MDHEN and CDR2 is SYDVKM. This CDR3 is CASRLPGLPEQYF. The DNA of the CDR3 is TGTGCCAGCAGACTCCCGGGACTCCCCGAGCAGTACTTC.